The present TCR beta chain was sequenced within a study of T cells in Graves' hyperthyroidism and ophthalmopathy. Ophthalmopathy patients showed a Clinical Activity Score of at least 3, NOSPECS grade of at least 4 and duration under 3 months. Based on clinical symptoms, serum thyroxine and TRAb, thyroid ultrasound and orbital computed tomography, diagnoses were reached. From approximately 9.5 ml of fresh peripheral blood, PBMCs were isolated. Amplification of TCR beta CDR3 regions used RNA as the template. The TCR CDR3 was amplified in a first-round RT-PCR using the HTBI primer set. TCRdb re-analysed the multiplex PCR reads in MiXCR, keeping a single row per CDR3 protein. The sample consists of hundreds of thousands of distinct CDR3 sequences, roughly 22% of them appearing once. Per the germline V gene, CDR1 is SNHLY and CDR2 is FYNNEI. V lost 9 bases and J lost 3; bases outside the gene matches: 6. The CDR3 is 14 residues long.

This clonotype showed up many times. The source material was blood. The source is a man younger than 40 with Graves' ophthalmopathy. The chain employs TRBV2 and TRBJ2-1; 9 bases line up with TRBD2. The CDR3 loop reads CARSREGGYNEQFF. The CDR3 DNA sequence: TGTGCCAGATCGCGGGAGGGCGGCTACAATGAGCAGTTCTTC. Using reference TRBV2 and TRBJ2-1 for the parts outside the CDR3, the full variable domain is EPEVTQTPSHQVTQMGQEVILRCVPISNHLYFYWYRQILGQKVEFLVSFYNNEISEKSEIFDDQFSVERPDGSNFTLKIRSTKLEDSAMYFCARSREGGYNEQFFGPGTRLTVL.